This record concerns one TCR beta chain sequence. Germline V gene sequence: CDR1 MNHEY, CDR2 SMNVEV (reference sequence). The CDR3 is 16 amino acids. Deletions cut 6 bases from V and 0 bases from J, with 15 bases between. TCRdb keeps only in-frame clones here, not all; method: immunoSEQ multiplex PCR. The data contain around 200,000 clones, about 87% of them singletons. These data originate in a study of blood T cell repertoires in COVID-19. Turning to the study itself: PBMCs, B-cell-depleted T cells, or T cells provided the cDNA or gDNA that made up the material.

Specimen: peripheral blood. The chain carries TRBV27 and TRBJ1-3; D might be TRBD1 (6 bases). The TCR originated in a woman aged 18-30 years who had recovered from COVID-19. The CDR3 DNA is TGTGCCAGCAGGGGGGGGCGGTTCGACTCTGGAAACACCATATATTTT. Translation: CASRGGRFDSGNTIYF.